The 27 T cell receptor delta chains reported below all come from one sample, sequenced in a study of gamma-delta chains in newborns, infants, children. TCRdb fed the reads to CATT. The profile shows approximately 6,000 delta-chain clones, about 0.42% of them singletons. Sample: blood. The receptors come from a child who was a newborn, infant or young child, either healthy, febrile or measles-vaccinated (not recorded which).

For this clone: TCRdb has a much larger clone's protein, which differs at residue 8 from the translation of this DNA, likely because of a read error; what is shown is the protein translated from the DNA. The rearrangement joins TRDV2 to TRDJ2; 8 bases are a match to TRDD3. Germline V lookup: CDR1 GEAIGNYY, CDR2 EKD. The ends lost 2 bases at V and 5 bases at J; junction bases unmatched: 9. CDR3 length: 16 amino acids. CDR3 DNA: TGTGCCTGTGACATACTGGGGGGTATGCGAACAGCACAACTCTTCTTT. It is translated as CACDILGGMRTAQLFF.

Concerning this clone itself: A read error is likely here: a far larger clone is one base away. Other DNA sequences from this sample encode an identical CDR3 as well. The genes are TRDV2 and TRDJ3; the match to TRDD3 covers 10 bases. CDR3 length: 18 amino acids. CDR1 is GEAIGNYY, CDR2 EKD, per germline. The CDR3 region is CACDTGGYGSWDTRQMFF. CDR3 nucleotides: TGTGCCTGCGACACCGGGGGATACGGCTCCTGGGACACCCGACAGATGTTTTTC.

Concerning this clone: A far larger clone is only one base removed, so a read error is likely. The sample holds other DNA sequences that translate to the same CDR3. This chain connects TRDV2 to TRDJ3, with 9 nucleotides matching TRDD3. CDR1 and CDR2 from the germline V gene are GEAIGNYY and EKD. The CDR3 has 18 amino acids. The CDR3 spells CACDTVLGDSWDTRQMFF. The DNA of the CDR3 is TGTGCCTGCGACACCGTACTGGGGGACTCCTGGGACACCCGACAGATGTTTTTC.

Only a few counts were recorded for this clone. The V gene is TRDV2, the J gene TRDJ1, with TRDD3 matching 13 bases. This CDR3 region has 14 residues. Germline trimming cut 3 bases from V and 9 bases from J; bases unmatched to any gene: 6. Germline V gene data show CDR1 as GEAIGNYY and CDR2 as EKD. This CDR3 is CACDRLLGDTELIF. As DNA, the CDR3 is TGTGCCTGTGACCGGCTACTGGGGGATACGGAACTCATCTTT.

This clone occurred a few times. The rearrangement links TRDV2 to TRDJ3, with TRDD3 matching over 10 bases. Trimming took 0 bases from V and 0 from J; bases not matched to a gene: 7. This CDR3 spans 20 amino acids. CDR1 GEAIGNYY and CDR2 EKD come from the germline V gene. The CDR3 spells CACDTATGGSSSWDTRQMFF. DNA of the CDR3: TGTGCCTGTGACACCGCGACTGGGGGATCCAGCTCCTGGGACACCCGACAGATGTTTTTC.

This clone was detected only a few times. The chain combines TRDV2 with TRDJ3, with TRDD3 matching 12 bases. This CDR3 region has 19 residues. The V segment lost 3 bases and the J segment 0 bases; nucleotides outside the gene matches: 5. Germline-derived CDR1 and CDR2 are GEAIGNYY and EKD. The CDR3 sequence is CACDALGDTGSWDTRQMFF. DNA for the CDR3: TGTGCCTGTGACGCTCTGGGGGATACGGGCTCCTGGGACACCCGACAGATGTTTTTC.

Notes on this clone: The listed TCRdb protein conflicts with the DNA translation at residue 11, and the protein shown is translated directly from the DNA. The rearrangement joins TRDV2 to TRDJ4; 8 positions agree with TRDD3. Germline CDR1 is GEAIGNYY and CDR2 is EKD. This CDR3 spans 15 amino acids. Written as DNA, the CDR3 is TGTGCCTGTGATACTGGGGGCGACGGTGCCGGACCCCTGACCTTT. This gives the protein CACDTGGDGAGPLTF.

By its share, this clone is medium-sized. Other DNA sequences in this sample translate to the same CDR3. V gene TRDV3 combines with J gene TRDJ3; D gene ambiguous. V lost 0 bases and J lost 0, with 6 bases in between. The CDR3 has 15 residues. Per the germline V gene, CDR1 is TVYSNPD and CDR2 is GDNSRS (reference sequence). CDR3 loop: CAFSWSSWDTRQMFF. CDR3 nucleotides: TGTGCCTTTAGCTGGAGCTCCTGGGACACCCGACAGATGTTTTTC.

In its sample, this clone was seen a few times. A clone one base away is much larger, so this may be a read error. Other DNA sequences in the same sample also yield this CDR3. The chain recombines TRDV1 with TRDJ2; 7 bases line up with TRDD3. Trimming cost V 2 bases and J 6 bases; bases outside gene matches: 6. CDR1 and CDR2 from the germline V gene are TSWWSYY and QGS. The CDR3 consists of 15 residues. The CDR3: CALGEAWDTAAQLFF. The CDR3 DNA reads as TGTGCTCTTGGGGAAGCCTGGGATACAGCAGCACAACTCTTCTTT.

By share, this clone ranks as medium-sized. Other DNA sequences of this sample code for an identical CDR3. V usage is TRDV2 and J usage is TRDJ1, with 13 bases identical to TRDD3. Per germline, CDR1 GEAIGNYY and CDR2 EKD. With 3 bases clipped from V and 1 base from J, the junction kept 1 base outside the gene matches. The CDR3 has 15 amino acids. The CDR3 region is CACDYWGIRTDKLIF. The CDR3 bases are TGTGCCTGTGACTACTGGGGGATACGCACCGATAAACTCATCTTT.

By its share, this clone is medium-sized. V is TRDV2 and J is TRDJ3; 12 bases match TRDD3. This CDR3 region has 18 residues. J was trimmed by 2 bases and V by 3 bases; bases with no gene match: 4. The germline gives CDR1 GEAIGNYY, CDR2 EKD. The CDR3 reads CACDYWGIQAWDTRQMFF. The DNA of the CDR3 is TGTGCCTGTGACTACTGGGGGATACAGGCCTGGGACACCCGACAGATGTTTTTC.

The chain carries TRDV2 and TRDJ3; TRDD3 matches 10 bases. After removal of 3 bases from V and 0 bases from J, the junction contained 7 bases not matched to a gene. CDR1 is GEAIGNYY, CDR2 EKD, per germline. The length of the CDR3 is 19 residues. CDR3 amino acids: CACDAWGIRGSWDTRQMFF. The CDR3 bases are TGTGCCTGTGACGCCTGGGGGATAAGAGGCTCCTGGGACACCCGACAGATGTTTTTC.

Details on this clone: A clone one base away is much larger, so this may be a read error. The sample carries other DNA sequences with the same CDR3. The rearrangement links TRDV2 to TRDJ1; 9 positions agree with TRDD3. The CDR3 length is 13 residues. Trimming cost V 0 bases and J 5 bases; bases outside gene matches: 0. CDR1 GEAIGNYY and CDR2 EKD come from the germline V gene. CDR3 coding DNA: TGTGCCTGTGACACCTGGGGGATAGATAAACTCATCTTT. It yields the protein CACDTWGIDKLIF.

As to this clone: A read error likely explains why the TCRdb protein, taken from a much larger clone, differs from this DNA's translation at residue 16; the protein shown is translated from the DNA. The chain has TRDV2 and TRDJ3; 7 bases agree with TRDD3. The CDR3 has 18 residues. Germline lookup yields CDR1 GEAIGNYY and CDR2 EKD. The CDR3 sequence is CACDTGYPFSWDTRQTFF. The CDR3, as DNA: TGTGCCTGTGACACGGGATACCCCTTCTCCTGGGACACCCGACAGACGTTTTTC.

This clone has a handful of counts. A read error is possible here, since a much larger clone lies one base away. V is TRDV2 and J is TRDJ3; 8 nucleotides agree with TRDD3. This CDR3 is built from 20 residues. CDR1 is GEAIGNYY and CDR2 is EKD in the germline V gene. The CDR3 nucleotides are TGTGCCTGTGGCACCGTGGAAAGGGATACGCGCTCCTGGGACACCCGACAGATGTTTTTC. Protein: CACGTVERDTRSWDTRQMFF.

In this sample, this clone turned up a few times. The likely explanation is a read error, given a far larger clone one base away. This sample includes further DNA sequences coding for the same CDR3. The chain carries TRDV2 and TRDJ1; perhaps TRDD1 as D (5 bases). Looked up from germline, CDR1 is GEAIGNYY and CDR2 is EKD. This CDR3 contains 13 residues. V lost 2 bases and J 5 bases, leaving 11 bases between the germline ends. CDR3 nucleotide sequence: TGTGCCTGTGACAAAATACTAGGGGATAAACTCATCTTT. Protein sequence: CACDKILGDKLIF.

This clone was counted a few times. TCRdb assigns this DNA the protein of a much larger clone, which departs from its translation at residue 8; this likely reflects a read error, and the protein shown comes from translating the DNA. The rearrangement uses TRDV2 and TRDJ3; D may be TRDD3 (5 bases). The CDR3 loop spans 18 amino acids. V lost 2 bases to trimming and J lost 0 bases, with 13 bases between them. The germline V gene has CDR1 GEAIGNYY and CDR2 EKD. CDR3: CACDKVLEASWDTRQMFF. DNA of the CDR3: TGTGCCTGTGACAAAGTACTGGAGGCCTCCTGGGACACCCGACAGATGTTTTTC.

Regarding this clone: Only one base separates this from a far larger clonotype, so it likely reflects a read error. Other DNA sequences in the same sample also yield this CDR3. The gene calls are TRDV2 and TRDJ3; 8 nucleotides align to TRDD3. CDR3 length equals 16 residues. The V gene's germline CDR1 is GEAIGNYY and CDR2 EKD. In nucleotides, the CDR3 is TGTGCTTGTGATGGGATACGCTCCTGGGACACCCGACAGATGTTTTTC. Translating it yields CACDGIRSWDTRQMFF.

This clone was observed a handful of times. TCRdb's protein, taken from a much larger clone, differs from this DNA's translation at residue 4, likely owing to a read error; the protein displayed comes from the DNA. The chain couples TRDV2 to TRDJ1; 12 bases agree with TRDD3. The germline CDR1 and CDR2 sequences are GEAIGNYY and EKD. V shed 5 bases and J 5 bases; nucleotides not matched to a gene: 5. This CDR3 is built from 14 residues. Here the CDR3 reads CACGYWGIQDKLIF. The DNA of the CDR3 is TGTGCCTGTGGGTACTGGGGGATACAGGATAAACTCATCTTT.

This clone has just a few counts. The chain employs TRDV2 and TRDJ1; the match to TRDD3 covers 10 bases. With 6 bases clipped from V and 0 bases from J, the junction kept 3 bases outside the gene matches. The CDR3 has 14 residues. Germline V lookup: CDR1 GEAIGNYY, CDR2 EKD. CDR3 nucleotides: TGTGCCTGTTATACTGGGGGATACACCGATAAACTCATCTTT. Translating it yields CACYTGGYTDKLIF.

Points on this clone: Translating the DNA gives a protein that differs from the TCRdb entry at residue 4; the protein shown here is that DNA translation. The chain combines TRDV2 with TRDJ3; D is possibly TRDD3 (6 bases). Germline V gives CDR1 GEAIGNYY, CDR2 EKD. Trimming stripped 5 bases from V and 0 bases from J, with 16 bases between. The CDR3 runs 18 residues. Here the CDR3 reads CACGPAGVSSWDTRQMFF. CDR3 nucleotide sequence: TGTGCCTGTGGCCCGGCTGGGGTGAGCTCCTGGGACACCCGACAGATGTTTTTC.

Turning to this clone: A far larger clone is one base from this, pointing to a likely read error. The same CDR3 arises from other DNA sequences in this sample as well. The V and J genes are TRDV2 and TRDJ1, with TRDD3 matching over 10 bases. CDR3 length: 17 amino acids. Germline CDR1 GEAIGNYY, CDR2 EKD. CDR3 sequence: CACDTGGGYGYTDKLIF. CDR3 coding DNA: TGTGCCTGCGACACCGGAGGGGGATACGGGTACACCGATAAACTCATCTTT.

Concerning this clone itself: This may be a read error, as it is one base from a much larger clone. Other nucleotide sequences in the sample specify the same CDR3. This chain joins TRDV2 and TRDJ3, with 10 bases identical to TRDD3. The J segment lost 1 base and the V segment lost 7 bases, leaving 9 bases of the junction unmatched. The germline CDR1 and CDR2 sequences are GEAIGNYY and EKD. This CDR3 is built from 18 residues. The CDR3 is CACDGLGDGSWDTRQMFF. CDR3 sequence (DNA): TGTGCCTGCGACGGACTGGGGGATGGTTCCTGGGACACCCGACAGATGTTTTTC.

This clone was counted only a few times. TCRdb's protein for this DNA is that of a much larger clone and differs from the translation at residue 8, likely a read error; the protein shown is the DNA translation. The chain couples TRDV2 to TRDJ2; TRDD3 aligns across 7 bases. J lost 0 bases, V lost 2 bases, and 5 bases had no gene match. The CDR3 contains 16 residues. The germline V gene has CDR1 GEAIGNYY and CDR2 EKD. CDR3 sequence reads: CACDILGYTLTAQLFF. The CDR3 DNA reads as TGTGCCTGTGACATACTGGGGTATACTTTGACAGCACAACTCTTCTTT.

Turning to this clone: This sequence is one base from a far larger clone and is likely a read error. Different DNA sequences within this sample yield the same CDR3. V usage is TRDV2 and J usage is TRDJ3; 13 bases are shared with TRDD3. Germline loops: CDR1 GEAIGNYY, CDR2 EKD. The CDR3 runs 20 residues. The CDR3 is CACDKVLGDTRSWDTRQMFF. For the CDR3, the DNA is TGTGCCTGTGACAAAGTACTGGGGGATACGCGGTCCTGGGACACCCGCCAGATGTTTTTC.

This clone was observed a handful of times. Since a much larger clone is just one base distant, this may be a read error. V usage is TRDV2 and J usage is TRDJ3, with 10 bases aligning to TRDD3. The CDR3 totals 20 residues. Looked up from germline, CDR1 is GEAIGNYY and CDR2 is EKD. The CDR3 coding sequence is TGTGCCTGTGACACTCTACTGGGGGATGGGAGCTCCTGGGACACCCGACAGAAGTTTTTC. Translating it yields CACDTLLGDGSSWDTRQKFF.

Points on this clone: A read error is the likely source, as a far larger clone sits one nucleotide away. Within the sample, other DNA sequences also encode this same CDR3. V and J are TRDV2 and TRDJ3; 12 nucleotides agree with TRDD3. Germline V gives CDR1 GEAIGNYY, CDR2 EKD. CDR3 length equals 20 residues. The chain's CDR3 is CACDSYWGIQSSWDTRQMFF. Written as DNA, the CDR3 is TGTGCCTGTGACTCGTACTGGGGGATACAATCCTCCTGGGACACTCGACAGATGTTTTTC.